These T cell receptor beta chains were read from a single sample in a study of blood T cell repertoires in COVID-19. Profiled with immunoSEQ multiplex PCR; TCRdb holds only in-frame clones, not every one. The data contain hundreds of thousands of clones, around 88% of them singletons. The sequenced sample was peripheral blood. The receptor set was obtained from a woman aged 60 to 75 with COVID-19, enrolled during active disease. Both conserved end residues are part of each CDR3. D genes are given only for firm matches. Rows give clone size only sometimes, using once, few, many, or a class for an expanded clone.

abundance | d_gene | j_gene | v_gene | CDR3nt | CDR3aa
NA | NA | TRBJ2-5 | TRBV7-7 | TGTGCCAGCAGCAGGACAGCCCAAGAGACCCAGTACTTC | CASSRTAQETQYF
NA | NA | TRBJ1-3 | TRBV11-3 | TGTGCCAGCAGCCCATCGTCGGGTTCTACTGGAAACACCATATATTTT | CASSPSSGSTGNTIYF
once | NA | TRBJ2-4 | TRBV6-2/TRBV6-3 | TGTGCCAGCAGTACGAGCCCCCCGGACATGTTGGCCAAAAACATTCAGTACTTC | CASSTSPPDMLAKNIQYF
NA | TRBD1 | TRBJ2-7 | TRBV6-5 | TGTGCCAGCAGTTACACGGGACAGGGGGTCCACGAGCAGTACTTC | CASSYTGQGVHEQYF
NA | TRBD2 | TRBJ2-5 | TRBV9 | TGTGCCAGCAGCTCACTAGCGGGGAACCAAGAGACCCAGTACTTC | CASSSLAGNQETQYF
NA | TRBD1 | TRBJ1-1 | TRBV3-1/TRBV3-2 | TGTGCCAGCAGTCGACTCGAGGGGGCTGGACAAGCTTTCTTT | CASSRLEGAGQAFF
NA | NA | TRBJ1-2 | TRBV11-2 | TGTGCCAGCAGCTTCTTCGAACCGGGGGGAACCTATGGCTACACCTTC | CASSFFEPGGTYGYTF
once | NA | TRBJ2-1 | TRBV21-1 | TGTGCCAGCAGCCCTCCGACGGGAGATTACAATGAGCAGTTCTTC | CASSPPTGDYNEQFF
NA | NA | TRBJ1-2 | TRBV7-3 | TGTGCCAGCAGCTTAAATGTGGGCTTGAACTATGGCTACACCTTC | CASSLNVGLNYGYTF
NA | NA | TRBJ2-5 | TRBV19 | TGTGCCAGTAGTATAGTAGGGGGATCAAGGGAGACCCAGTACTTC | CASSIVGGSRETQYF
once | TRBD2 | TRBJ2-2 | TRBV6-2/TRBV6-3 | TGTGCCAGCAGTCCCACTGCGGGGGGGCACGCCGGGGAGCTGTTTTTT | CASSPTAGGHAGELFF
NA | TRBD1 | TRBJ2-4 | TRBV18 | TGTGCCAGCTCAACCTCGGGACAGAGCTTAACAGGCAAAAACATTCAGTACTTC | CASSTSGQSLTGKNIQYF
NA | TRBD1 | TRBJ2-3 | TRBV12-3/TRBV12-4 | TGTGCCAGCAGTTTGGGACAGGGTCGAACGCAGTATTTT | CASSLGQGRTQYF
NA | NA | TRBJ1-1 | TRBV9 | TGTGCCAGCAGCGTAGGTGGGGGGGACATGAACACTGAAGCTTTCTTT | CASSVGGGDMNTEAFF
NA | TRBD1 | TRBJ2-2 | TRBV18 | TGTGCCAGCTCGGGACAGGGCGGCACCGGGGAGCTGTTTTTT | CASSGQGGTGELFF
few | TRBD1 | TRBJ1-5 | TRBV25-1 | TGTGCCAGCAGCCCAGCAGGGGGCTGGCAGCCCCAGCATTTT | CASSPAGGWQPQHF
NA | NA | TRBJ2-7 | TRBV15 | TGTGCCACCAGCAGAGATCCGGGACACGGGGCCGAGCAGTACTTC | CATSRDPGHGAEQYF
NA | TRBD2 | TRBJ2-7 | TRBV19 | TGTGCCAGTAGCATCGGGACTAGCGTCCCCTACGAGCAGTACTTC | CASSIGTSVPYEQYF
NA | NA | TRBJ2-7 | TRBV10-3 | TGTGCCATCATGGAGGGGCGGATAGAGTACTTC | CAIMEGRIEYF
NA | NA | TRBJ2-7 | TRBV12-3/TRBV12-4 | TGTGCCAGCAGTTTAGGACAGAGCTACGAGCAGTACTTC | CASSLGQSYEQYF
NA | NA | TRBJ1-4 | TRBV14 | TGTGCCAGCAGCCAAACAGGGCATAATGAAAAACTGTTTTTT | CASSQTGHNEKLFF
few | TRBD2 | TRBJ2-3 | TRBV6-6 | TGTGCCAGCAGTGAGCGGGGAAGAACAGATACGCAGTATTTT | CASSERGRTDTQYF
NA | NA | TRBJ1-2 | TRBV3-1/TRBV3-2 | TGTGCCAGCAGCCAAGAAGGAGAGAGCGGCTACACCTTC | CASSQEGESGYTF
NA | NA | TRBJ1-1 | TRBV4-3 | TGCGCCAGCAGCCAAGATTACGGGGGGTTAACTGAAGCTTTCTTT | CASSQDYGGLTEAFF
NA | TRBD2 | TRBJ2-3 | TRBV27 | TGTGCCAGCAGTTTATCGGCAGCGGGGGTCACAGATACGCAGTATTTT | CASSLSAAGVTDTQYF
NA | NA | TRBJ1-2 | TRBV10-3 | TGTGCCATCACGAACATCGGGGGGGGAGGCGACTATGGCTACACCTTC | CAITNIGGGGDYGYTF
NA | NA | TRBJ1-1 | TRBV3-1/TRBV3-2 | TGTGCCAGCAGCCATACTACTGAAGCTTTCTTT | CASSHTTEAFF
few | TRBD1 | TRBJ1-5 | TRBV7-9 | TGTGCCAGCAGCCGGGACAGGGTGGCTCAGCCCCAGCATTTT | CASSRDRVAQPQHF
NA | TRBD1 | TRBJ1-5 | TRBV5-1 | TGCGCCAGCAGCCCAGGACAGGGTGATCAGCCCCAGCATTTT | CASSPGQGDQPQHF
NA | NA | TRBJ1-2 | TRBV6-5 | TGTGCCAGCACCCAGGGCAGCGCTAACTATGGCTACACCTTC | CASTQGSANYGYTF
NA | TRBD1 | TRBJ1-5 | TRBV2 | TGTGCCAGCAGTCCCCTGGACAGGGATCAGCCCCAGCATTTT | CASSPLDRDQPQHF
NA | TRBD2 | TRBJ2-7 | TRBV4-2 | TGTGCCAGCAGCCAAGATTCGATCGGGGGGGCCTCCTACGAGCAGTACTTC | CASSQDSIGGASYEQYF
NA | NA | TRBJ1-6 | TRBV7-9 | TGTGCCAGCAGCTTATTTCTGGGGACGGGAGATTCACCCCTCCACTTT | CASSLFLGTGDSPLHF
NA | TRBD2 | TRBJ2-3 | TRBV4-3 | TGCGCCAGCAGCCAATCCCTACAGCGGGGGGCCTCCACAGATACGCAGTATTTT | CASSQSLQRGASTDTQYF
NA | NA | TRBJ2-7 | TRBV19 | TGTGCCAGTAGTATAGGGGCGGGGAGATACGAGCAGTACTTC | CASSIGAGRYEQYF
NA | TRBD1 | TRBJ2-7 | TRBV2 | TGTGCCAGCAGTGAGGGACAGGGCTCCTACGAGCAGTACTTC | CASSEGQGSYEQYF
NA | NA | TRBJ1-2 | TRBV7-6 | TGTGCCAGCAGCTCCCGGTGGGGGGATGGCTACACCTTC | CASSSRWGDGYTF
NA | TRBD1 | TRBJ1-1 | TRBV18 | TGTGCCAGCTCACCTGACAGGGGTGAAGCTTTCTTT | CASSPDRGEAFF
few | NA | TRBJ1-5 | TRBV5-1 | TGCGCCAGCAGCTTGAACGGGAATCAGCCCCAGCATTTT | CASSLNGNQPQHF
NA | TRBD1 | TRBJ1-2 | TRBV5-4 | TGTGCCAGCAGCTTCCCGGACAGGGGTGGCTACACCTTC | CASSFPDRGGYTF